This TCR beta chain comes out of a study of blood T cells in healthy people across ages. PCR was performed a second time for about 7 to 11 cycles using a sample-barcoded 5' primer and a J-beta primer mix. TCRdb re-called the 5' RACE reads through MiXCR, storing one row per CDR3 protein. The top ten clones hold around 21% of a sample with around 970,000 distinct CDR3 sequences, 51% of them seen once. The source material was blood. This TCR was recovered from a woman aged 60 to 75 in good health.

The DNA for the CDR3 is TGTGCCAGCAGTGACAGGCCCGGGACAGGGGGTCAGCCCCAGCATTTT. It codes for CASSDRPGTGGQPQHF. The J gene is TRBJ1-5, the V gene TRBV6-1; 11 positions match TRBD1. V shed 3 bases and J 6 bases; nucleotides not matched to a gene: 7. The CDR3 has 16 residues. Germline V gene lookup returns CDR1 MNHNS and CDR2 SASEGT.